This paragraph reports one T cell receptor beta chain. The antigen remains unidentified. Per the germline V gene, CDR1 is SGHNT and CDR2 is YYREEE (reference sequence). This CDR3 has 14 amino acids. Trimming stripped 0 bases from V and 6 bases from J, with 13 bases between. Negatively enriched CD4+ T cells were divided by CD45RA into naive and memory. This specimen comes from a study of shared clonotypes between healthy human individuals. About the research overall: The donor group consisted of a couple of women and a few men, aged 18 to 49.

Assay used: immunoSEQ multiplex PCR; TCRdb lists only in-frame clones, some missing. The data contain 2 million to 2.5 million clones, around 92% of them singletons. Study-level findings and limits: Compared with clonotypes that all four donors shared, non-shared clonotypes had lower generation probabilities.

The chain carries TRBV5-4 and TRBJ2-7, with D possibly being TRBD1 (6 bases). This clonotype originated in a man between 18 and 35 years old in good health. Some clones in this sample may be carry-over from other donors' samples. The sequencing sample was made of naive CD4+ T cells from PBMCs. The subset denotes: CD45RA+ positively selected. CDR3 in DNA: TGTGCCAGCAGCTTGGACAGGGCAAGCGTCGAGCAGTACTTC. Translated, it gives CASSLDRASVEQYF.